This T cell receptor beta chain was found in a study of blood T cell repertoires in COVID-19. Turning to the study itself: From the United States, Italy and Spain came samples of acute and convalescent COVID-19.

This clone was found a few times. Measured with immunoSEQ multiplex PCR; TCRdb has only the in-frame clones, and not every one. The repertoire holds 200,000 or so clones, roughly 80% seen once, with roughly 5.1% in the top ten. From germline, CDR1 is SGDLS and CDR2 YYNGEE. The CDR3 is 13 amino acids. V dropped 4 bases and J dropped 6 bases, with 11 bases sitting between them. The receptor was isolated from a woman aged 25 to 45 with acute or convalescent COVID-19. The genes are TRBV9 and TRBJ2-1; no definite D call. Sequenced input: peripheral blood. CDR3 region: CASSPTTSNEQFF. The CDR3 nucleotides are TGTGCCAGCAGCCCGACGACTTCCAATGAGCAGTTCTTC.